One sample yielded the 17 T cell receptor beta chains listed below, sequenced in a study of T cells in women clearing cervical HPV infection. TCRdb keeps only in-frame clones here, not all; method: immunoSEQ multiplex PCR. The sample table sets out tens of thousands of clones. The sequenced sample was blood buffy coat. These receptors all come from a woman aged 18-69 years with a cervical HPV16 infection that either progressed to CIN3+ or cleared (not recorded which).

The CDR3 protein is CASSLGGLWDGYTF. Partial CDR3 DNA: TGTGCCAGCAGCTTAGGGGGCCTCTGGGATGGC. The chain employs TRBV11-2 and TRBJ1-2, with D tentatively TRBD1 (5 bases). The CDR3 end lies 3 residues beyond the end of the read and is filled in from the germline J gene. CDR3 length: 14 amino acids. From germline, CDR1 is SGHAT and CDR2 FQNNGV. V dropped 1 base and J dropped 6 bases, with 12 bases sitting between them.

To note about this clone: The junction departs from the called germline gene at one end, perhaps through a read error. CDR3 sequence reads: CTSSQVGTSVSDEQFF. CDR3 DNA, as far as it was read: TGCACCAGCAGCCAAGTTGGGACTAGCGTCTCCGATGAG. J is TRBJ2-1 and V is TRBV4-1; TRBD2 matches at 10 bases. The CDR3 end lies 3 residues beyond the end of the read and is filled in from the germline J gene. CDR1 and CDR2 from the germline V gene are MGHRA and YSYEKL. There are 16 residues in the CDR3.

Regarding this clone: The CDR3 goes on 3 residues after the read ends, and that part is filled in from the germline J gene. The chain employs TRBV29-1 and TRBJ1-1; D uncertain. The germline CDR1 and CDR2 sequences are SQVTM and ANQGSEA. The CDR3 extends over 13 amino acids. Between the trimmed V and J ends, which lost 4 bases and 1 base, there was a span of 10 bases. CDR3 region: CSVVRHKNTEAFF. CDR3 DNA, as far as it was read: TGCAGCGTTGTGAGGCACAAGAACACTGAA.

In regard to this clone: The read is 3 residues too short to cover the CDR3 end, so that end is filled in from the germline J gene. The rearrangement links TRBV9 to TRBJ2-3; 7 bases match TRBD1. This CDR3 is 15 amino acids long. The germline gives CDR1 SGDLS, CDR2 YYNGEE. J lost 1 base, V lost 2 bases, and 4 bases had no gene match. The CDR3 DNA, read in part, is TGTGCCAGCAGCGTGAGAGGGACAGGCACAGATACG. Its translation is CASSVRGTGTDT. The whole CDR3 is CASSVRGTGTDTQYF.

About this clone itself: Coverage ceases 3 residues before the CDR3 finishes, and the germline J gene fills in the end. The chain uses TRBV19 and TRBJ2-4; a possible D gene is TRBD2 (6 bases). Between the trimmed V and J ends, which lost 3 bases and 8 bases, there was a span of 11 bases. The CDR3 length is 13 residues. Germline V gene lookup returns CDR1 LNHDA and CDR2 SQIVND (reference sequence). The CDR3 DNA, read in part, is TGTGCCAGTAGTATTACCTCGGGGGACATT. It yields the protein CASSITSGDI. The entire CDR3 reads CASSITSGDIQYF.

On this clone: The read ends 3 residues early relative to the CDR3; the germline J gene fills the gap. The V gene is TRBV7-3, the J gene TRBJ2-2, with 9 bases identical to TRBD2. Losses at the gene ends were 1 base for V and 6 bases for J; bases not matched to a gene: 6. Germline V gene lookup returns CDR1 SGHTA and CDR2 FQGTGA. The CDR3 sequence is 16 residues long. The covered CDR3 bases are TGTGCCAGCAGCTTAATTGCGGGGGGGCCCCCCGGGGAG. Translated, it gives CASSLIAGGPPGE. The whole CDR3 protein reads CASSLIAGGPPGELFF.

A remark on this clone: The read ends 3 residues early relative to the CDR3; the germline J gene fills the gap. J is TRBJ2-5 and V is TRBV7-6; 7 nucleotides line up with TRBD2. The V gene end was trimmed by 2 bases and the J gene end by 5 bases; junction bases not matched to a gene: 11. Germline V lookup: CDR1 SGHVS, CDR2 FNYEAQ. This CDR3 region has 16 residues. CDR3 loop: CASSLWGWGGGETQYF. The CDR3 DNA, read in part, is TGTGCCAGCAGCTTATGGGGTTGGGGCGGGGGTGAGACC.

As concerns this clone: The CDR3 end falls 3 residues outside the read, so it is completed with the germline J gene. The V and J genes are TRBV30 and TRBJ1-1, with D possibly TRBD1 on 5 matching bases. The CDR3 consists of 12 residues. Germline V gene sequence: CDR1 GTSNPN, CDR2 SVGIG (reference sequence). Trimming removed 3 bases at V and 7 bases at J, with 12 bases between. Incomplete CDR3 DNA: TGTGCCTGGAGCCCGGGGGGGAATGAA. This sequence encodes CAWSPGGNE. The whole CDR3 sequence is CAWSPGGNEAFF.

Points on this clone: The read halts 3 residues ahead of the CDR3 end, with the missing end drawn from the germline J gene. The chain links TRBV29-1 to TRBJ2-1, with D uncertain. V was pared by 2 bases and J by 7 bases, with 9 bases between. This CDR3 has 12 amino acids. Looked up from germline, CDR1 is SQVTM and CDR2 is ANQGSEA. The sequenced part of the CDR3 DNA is TGCAGCGTTGAAAAGGCCGGGAATGAG. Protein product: CSVEKAGNE. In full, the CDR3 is CSVEKAGNEQFF.

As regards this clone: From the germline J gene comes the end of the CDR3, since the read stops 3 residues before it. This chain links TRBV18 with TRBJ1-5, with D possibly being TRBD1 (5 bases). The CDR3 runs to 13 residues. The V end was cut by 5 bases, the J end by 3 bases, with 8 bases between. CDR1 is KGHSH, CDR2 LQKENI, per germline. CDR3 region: CASSATVNQPQHF. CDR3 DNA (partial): TGTGCCAGCTCAGCGACAGTCAATCAGCCC.

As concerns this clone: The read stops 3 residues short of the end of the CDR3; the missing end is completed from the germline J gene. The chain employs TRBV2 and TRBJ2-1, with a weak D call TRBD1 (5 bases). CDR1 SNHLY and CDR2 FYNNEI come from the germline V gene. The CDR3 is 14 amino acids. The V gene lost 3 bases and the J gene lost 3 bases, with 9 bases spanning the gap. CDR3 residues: CASSEGPIYNEQFF. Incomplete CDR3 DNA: TGTGCCAGCAGTGAGGGGCCAATCTACAATGAG.

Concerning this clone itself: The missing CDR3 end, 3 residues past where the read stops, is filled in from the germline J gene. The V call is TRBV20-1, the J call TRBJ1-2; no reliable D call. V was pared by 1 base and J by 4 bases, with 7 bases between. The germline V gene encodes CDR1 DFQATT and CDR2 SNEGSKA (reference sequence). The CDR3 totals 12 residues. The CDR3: CSARGGVYGYTF. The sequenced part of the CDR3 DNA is TGCAGTGCTAGAGGCGGCGTCTATGGC.

The CDR3 sequence is CASSRPWTGQGYTF. The sequenced CDR3 bases are TGTGCCAGCAGTCGACCCTGGACAGGGCAAGGC. This rearrangement joins TRBV28 to TRBJ1-2; the match to TRBD1 covers 8 bases. The read stops 3 residues short of the end of the CDR3; the missing end is completed from the germline J gene. The CDR3 spans 14 residues. CDR1 MDHEN and CDR2 SYDVKM come from the germline V gene.

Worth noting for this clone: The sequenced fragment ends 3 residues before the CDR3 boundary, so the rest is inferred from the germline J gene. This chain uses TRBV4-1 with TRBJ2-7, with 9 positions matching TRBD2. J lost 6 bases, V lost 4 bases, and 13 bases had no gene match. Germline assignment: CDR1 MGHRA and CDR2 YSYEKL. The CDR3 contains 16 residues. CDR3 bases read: TGCGCCAGCAGCCCGCCCCAAGCGGGGGGTACAGGCGAG. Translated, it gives CASSPPQAGGTGE. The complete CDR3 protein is CASSPPQAGGTGEQYF.

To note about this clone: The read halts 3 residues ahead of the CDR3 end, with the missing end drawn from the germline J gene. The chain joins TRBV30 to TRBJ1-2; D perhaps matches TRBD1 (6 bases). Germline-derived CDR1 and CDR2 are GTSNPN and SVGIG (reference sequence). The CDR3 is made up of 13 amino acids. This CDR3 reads CAWSDQGPGGYTF. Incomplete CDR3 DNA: TGTGCCTGGAGTGATCAGGGGCCGGGCGGC.

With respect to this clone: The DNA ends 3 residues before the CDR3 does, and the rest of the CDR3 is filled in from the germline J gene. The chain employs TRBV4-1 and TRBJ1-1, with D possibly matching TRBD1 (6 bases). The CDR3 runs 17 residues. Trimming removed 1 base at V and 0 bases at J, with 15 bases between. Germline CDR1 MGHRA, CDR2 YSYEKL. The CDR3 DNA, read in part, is TGCGCCAGCAGCCAAGTGAGGACAGAGACCATGAACACTGAA. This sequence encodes CASSQVRTETMNTE. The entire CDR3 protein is CASSQVRTETMNTEAFF.

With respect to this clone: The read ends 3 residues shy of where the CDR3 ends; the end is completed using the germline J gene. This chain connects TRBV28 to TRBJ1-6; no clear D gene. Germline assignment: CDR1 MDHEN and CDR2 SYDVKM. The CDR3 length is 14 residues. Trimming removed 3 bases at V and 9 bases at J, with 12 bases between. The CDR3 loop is CASSLRGEGSPLHF. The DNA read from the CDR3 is TGTGCCAGCAGTTTGCGGGGAGAGGGTTCACCC.